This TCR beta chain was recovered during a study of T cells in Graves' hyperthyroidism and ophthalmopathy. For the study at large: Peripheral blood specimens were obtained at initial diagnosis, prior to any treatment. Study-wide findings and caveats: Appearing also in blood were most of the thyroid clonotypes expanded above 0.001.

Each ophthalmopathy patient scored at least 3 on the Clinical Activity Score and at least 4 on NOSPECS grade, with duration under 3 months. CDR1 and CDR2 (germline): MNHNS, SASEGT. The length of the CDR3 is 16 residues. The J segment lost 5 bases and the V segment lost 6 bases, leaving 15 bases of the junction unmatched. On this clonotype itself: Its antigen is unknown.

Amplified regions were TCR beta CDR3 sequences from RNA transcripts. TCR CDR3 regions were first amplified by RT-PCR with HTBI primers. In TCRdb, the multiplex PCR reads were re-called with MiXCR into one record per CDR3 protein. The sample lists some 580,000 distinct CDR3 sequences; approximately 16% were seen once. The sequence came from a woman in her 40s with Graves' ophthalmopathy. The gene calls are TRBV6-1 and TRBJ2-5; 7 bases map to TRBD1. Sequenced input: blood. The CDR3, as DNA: TGTGCCAGCAGCAGGCGGAGAGGGGGCCGTTGGGAGACCCAGTACTTC. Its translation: CASSRRRGGRWETQYF.